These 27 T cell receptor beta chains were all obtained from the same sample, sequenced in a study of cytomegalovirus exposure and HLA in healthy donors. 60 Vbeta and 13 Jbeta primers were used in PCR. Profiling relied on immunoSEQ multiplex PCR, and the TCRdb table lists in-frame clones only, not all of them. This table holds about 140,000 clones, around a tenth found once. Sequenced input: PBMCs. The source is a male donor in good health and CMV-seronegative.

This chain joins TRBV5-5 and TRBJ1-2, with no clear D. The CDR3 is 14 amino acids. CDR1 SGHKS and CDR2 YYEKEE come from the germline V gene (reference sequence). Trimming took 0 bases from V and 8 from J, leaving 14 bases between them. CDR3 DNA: TGTGCCAGCAGCTTGGAAACCTTCCCGAGGGGCTACACCTTC. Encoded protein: CASSLETFPRGYTF.

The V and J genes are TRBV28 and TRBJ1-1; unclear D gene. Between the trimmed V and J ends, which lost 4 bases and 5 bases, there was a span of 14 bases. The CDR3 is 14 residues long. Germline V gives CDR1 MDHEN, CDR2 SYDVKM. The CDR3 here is CASSSAGSRTEAFF. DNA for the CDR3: TGTGCCAGCAGTTCCGCGGGTTCGAGGACTGAAGCTTTCTTT.

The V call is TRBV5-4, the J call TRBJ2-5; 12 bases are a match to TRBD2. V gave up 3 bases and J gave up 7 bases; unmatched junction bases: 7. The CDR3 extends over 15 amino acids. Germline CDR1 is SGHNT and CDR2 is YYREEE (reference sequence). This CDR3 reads CASSWRTSGDGTQYF. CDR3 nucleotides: TGTGCCAGCAGCTGGCGGACTAGCGGGGACGGGACCCAGTACTTC. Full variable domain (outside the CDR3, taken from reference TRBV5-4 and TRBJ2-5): ETGVTQSPTHLIKTRGQQVTLRCSSQSGHNTVSWYQQALGQGPQFIFQYYREEENGRGNFPPRFSGLQFPNYSSELNVNALELDDSALYLCASSWRTSGDGTQYFGPGTRLLVL.

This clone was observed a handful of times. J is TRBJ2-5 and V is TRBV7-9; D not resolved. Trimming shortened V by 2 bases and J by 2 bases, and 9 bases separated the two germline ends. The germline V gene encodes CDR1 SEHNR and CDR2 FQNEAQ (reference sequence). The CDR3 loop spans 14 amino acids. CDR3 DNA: TGTGCCAGCAGCTTAAGCCGATCTCAAGAGACCCAGTACTTC. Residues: CASSLSRSQETQYF. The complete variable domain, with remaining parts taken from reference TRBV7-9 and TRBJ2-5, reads DTGVSQNPRHKITKRGQNVTFRCDPISEHNRLYWYRQTLGQGPEFLTYFQNEAQLEKSRLLSDRFSAERPKGSFSTLEIQRTEQGDSAMYLCASSLSRSQETQYFGPGTRLLVL.

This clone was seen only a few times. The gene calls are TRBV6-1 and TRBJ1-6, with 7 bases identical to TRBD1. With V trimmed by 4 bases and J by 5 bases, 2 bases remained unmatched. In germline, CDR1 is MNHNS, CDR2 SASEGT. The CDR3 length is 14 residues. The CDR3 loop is CASSVGQHNSPLHF. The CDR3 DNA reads TGTGCCAGCAGTGTGGGACAGCATAATTCACCCCTCCACTTT.

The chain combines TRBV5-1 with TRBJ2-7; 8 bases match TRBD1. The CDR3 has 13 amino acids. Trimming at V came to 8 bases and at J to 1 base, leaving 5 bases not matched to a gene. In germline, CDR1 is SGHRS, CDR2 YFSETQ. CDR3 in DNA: TGCGCCAGTAGGGGACAGGAGTCCTACGAGCAGTACTTC. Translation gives CASRGQESYEQYF.

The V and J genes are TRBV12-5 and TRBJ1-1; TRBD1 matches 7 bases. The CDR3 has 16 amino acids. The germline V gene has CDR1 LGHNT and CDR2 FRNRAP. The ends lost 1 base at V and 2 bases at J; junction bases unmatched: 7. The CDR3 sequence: CASGLGRDRSNTEAFF. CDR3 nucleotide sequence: TGTGCTAGTGGTTTGGGCAGGGACAGAAGTAACACTGAAGCTTTCTTT.

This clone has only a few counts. The CDR3 region is CASNAAGTRKQFF. In DNA, the CDR3 is TGTGCCAGCAACGCCGCCGGGACTAGGAAACAGTTCTTC. The V gene is TRBV7-2, the J gene TRBJ2-1; 8 bases are shared with TRBD2. Germline-derived CDR1 and CDR2 are SGHTA and FQGNSA. The CDR3 sequence is 13 residues long. The J segment lost 13 bases and the V segment lost 7 bases, leaving 12 bases of the junction unmatched.

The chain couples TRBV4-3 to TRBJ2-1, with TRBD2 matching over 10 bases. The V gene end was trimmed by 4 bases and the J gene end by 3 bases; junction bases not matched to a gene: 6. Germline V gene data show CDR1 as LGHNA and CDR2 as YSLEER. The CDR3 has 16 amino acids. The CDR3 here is CASSLEWTSGYNEQFF. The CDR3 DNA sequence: TGCGCCAGCAGCCTTGAGTGGACTAGCGGCTACAATGAGCAGTTCTTC.

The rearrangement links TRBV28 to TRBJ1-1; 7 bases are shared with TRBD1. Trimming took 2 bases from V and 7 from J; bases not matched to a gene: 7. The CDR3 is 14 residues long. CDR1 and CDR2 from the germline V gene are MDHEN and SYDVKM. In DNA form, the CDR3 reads TGTGCCAGCAGTTTAAATCAGGGGGTGAATGAAGCTTTCTTT. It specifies CASSLNQGVNEAFF. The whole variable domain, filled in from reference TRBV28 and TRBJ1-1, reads DVKVTQSSRYLVKRTGEKVFLECVQDMDHENMFWYRQDPGLGLRLIYFSYDVKMKEKGDIPEGYSVSREKKERFSLILESASTNQTSMYLCASSLNQGVNEAFFGQGTRLTVV.

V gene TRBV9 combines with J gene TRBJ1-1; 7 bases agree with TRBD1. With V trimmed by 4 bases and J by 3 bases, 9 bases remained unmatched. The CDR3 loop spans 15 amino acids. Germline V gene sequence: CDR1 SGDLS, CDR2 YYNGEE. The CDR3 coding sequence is TGTGCCAGCAGCCTCCGCGGACAGGTCGACACTGAAGCTTTCTTT. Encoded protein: CASSLRGQVDTEAFF.

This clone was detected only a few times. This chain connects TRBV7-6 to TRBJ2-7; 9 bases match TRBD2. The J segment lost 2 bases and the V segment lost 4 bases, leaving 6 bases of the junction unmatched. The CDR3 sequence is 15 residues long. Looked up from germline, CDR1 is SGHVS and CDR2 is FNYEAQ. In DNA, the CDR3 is TGTGCCAGCAGCTCCGGCGGGAGGGATGCCTACGAGCAGTACTTC. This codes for CASSSGGRDAYEQYF.

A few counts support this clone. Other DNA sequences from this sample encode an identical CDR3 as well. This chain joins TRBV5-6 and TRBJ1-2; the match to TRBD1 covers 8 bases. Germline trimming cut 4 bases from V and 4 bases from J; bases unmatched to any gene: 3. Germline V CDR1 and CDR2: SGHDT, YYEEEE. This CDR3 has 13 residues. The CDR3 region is CASSPDRGYGYTF. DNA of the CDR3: TGTGCCAGCAGCCCAGACAGGGGCTATGGCTACACCTTC. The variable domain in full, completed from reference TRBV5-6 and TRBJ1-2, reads DAGVTQSPTHLIKTRGQQVTLRCSPKSGHDTVSWYQQALGQGPQFIFQYYEEEERQRGNFPDRFSGHQFPNYSSELNVNALLLGDSALYLCASSPDRGYGYTFGSGTRLTVV.

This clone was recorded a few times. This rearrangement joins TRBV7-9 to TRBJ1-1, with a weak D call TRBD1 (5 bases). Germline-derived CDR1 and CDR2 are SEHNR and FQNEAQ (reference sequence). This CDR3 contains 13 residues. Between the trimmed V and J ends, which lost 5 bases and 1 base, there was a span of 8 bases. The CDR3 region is CASSPQGNTEAFF. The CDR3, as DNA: TGTGCCAGCAGCCCTCAGGGGAACACTGAAGCTTTCTTT. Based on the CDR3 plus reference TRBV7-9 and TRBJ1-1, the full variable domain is DTGVSQNPRHKITKRGQNVTFRCDPISEHNRLYWYRQTLGQGPEFLTYFQNEAQLEKSRLLSDRFSAERPKGSFSTLEIQRTEQGDSAMYLCASSPQGNTEAFFGQGTRLTVV.

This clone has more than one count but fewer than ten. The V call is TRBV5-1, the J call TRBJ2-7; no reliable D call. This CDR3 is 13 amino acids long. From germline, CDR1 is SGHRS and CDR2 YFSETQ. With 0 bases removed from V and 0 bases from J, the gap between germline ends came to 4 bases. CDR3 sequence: CASSLGSSYEQYF. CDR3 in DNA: TGCGCCAGCAGCTTGGGGAGCTCCTACGAGCAGTACTTC. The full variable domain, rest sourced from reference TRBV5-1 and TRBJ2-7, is KAGVTQTPRYLIKTRGQQVTLSCSPISGHRSVSWYQQTPGQGLQFLFEYFSETQRNKGNFPGRFSGRQFSNSRSEMNVSTLELGDSALYLCASSLGSSYEQYFGPGTRLTVT.

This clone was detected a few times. The CDR3 loop reads CASSLQAGQNNEKLFF. The CDR3 DNA sequence: TGCGCCAGCAGCCTACAGGCGGGACAGAATAATGAAAAACTGTTTTTT. The rearrangement joins TRBV4-3 to TRBJ1-4; TRBD1 aligns across 7 bases. CDR1 and CDR2 (germline): LGHNA, YSLEER. V shed 4 bases, J shed 4 bases, and the junction held 9 bases outside the gene matches. The CDR3 length is 16 residues.

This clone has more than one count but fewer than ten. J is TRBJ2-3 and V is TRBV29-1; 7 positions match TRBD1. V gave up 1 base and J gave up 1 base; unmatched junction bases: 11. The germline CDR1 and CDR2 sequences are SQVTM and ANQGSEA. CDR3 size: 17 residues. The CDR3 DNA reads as TGCAGCGTTGAAGGAAGGTACAGGGGTGGCGGCACAGATACGCAGTATTTT. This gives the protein CSVEGRYRGGGTDTQYF.

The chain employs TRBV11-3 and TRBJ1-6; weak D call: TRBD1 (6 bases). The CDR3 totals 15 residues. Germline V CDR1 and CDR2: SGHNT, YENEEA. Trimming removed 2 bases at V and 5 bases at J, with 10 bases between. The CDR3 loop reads CASSLTGQNNSPLHF. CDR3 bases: TGTGCCAGCAGCTTAACGGGACAAAATAATTCACCCCTCCACTTT.

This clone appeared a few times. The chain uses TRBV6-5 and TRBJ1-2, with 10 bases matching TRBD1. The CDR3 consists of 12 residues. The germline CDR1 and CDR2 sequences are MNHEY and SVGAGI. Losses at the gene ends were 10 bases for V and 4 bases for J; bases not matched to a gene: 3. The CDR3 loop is CATGQGGYGYTF. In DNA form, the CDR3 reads TGTGCCACCGGACAGGGGGGCTATGGCTACACCTTC.

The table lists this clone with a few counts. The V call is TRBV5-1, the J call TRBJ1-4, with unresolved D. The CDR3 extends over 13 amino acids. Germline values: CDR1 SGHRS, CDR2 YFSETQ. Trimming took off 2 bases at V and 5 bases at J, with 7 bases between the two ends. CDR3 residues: CASSLWRNEKLFF. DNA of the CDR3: TGCGCCAGCAGCTTATGGAGGAATGAAAAACTGTTTTTT.

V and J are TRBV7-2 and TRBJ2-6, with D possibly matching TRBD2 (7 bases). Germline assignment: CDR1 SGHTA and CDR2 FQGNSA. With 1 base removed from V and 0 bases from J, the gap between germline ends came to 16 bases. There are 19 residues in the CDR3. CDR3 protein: CASSLVGGALGSGANVLTF. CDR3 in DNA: TGTGCCAGCAGCTTAGTGGGGGGGGCGCTCGGCTCTGGGGCCAACGTCCTGACTTTC.

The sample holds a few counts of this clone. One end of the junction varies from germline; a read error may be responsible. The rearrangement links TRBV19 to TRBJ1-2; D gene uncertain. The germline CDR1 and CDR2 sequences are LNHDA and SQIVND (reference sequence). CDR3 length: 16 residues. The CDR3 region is CASSITWAAKDNGHTF. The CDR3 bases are TGTGCCAGTAGTATAACCTGGGCAGCAAAGGATAATGGCCACACCTTC.

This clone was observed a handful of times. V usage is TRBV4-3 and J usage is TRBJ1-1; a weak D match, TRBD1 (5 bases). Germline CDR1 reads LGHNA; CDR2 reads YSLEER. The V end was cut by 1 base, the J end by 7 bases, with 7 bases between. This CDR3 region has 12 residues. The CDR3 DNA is TGCGCCAGCAGCCAAGGGGGCAATGAAGCTTTCTTT. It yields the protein CASSQGGNEAFF.

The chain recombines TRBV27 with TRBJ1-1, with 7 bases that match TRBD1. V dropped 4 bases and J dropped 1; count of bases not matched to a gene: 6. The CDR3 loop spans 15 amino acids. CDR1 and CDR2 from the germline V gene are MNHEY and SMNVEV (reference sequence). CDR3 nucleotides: TGTGCCAGCAGTTCCCGGACAGGAGGGAACACTGAAGCTTTCTTT. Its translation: CASSSRTGGNTEAFF.

CDR3 DNA sequence: TGTGCCAGCAGCCGGCTAGACGGTTCCCAAGAGACCCAGTACTTC. This codes for CASSRLDGSQETQYF. The chain couples TRBV11-2 to TRBJ2-5; no reliable D call. The V end was cut by 5 bases, the J end by 1 base, with 14 bases between. The germline V gene encodes CDR1 SGHAT and CDR2 FQNNGV. The CDR3 has 15 residues.

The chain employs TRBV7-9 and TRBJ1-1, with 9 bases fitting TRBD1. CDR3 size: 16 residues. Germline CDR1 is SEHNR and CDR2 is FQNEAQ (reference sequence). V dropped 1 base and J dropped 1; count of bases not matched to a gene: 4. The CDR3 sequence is CASSLDGQGSNTEAFF. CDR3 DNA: TGTGCCAGCAGCTTAGATGGACAGGGGTCGAACACTGAAGCTTTCTTT.

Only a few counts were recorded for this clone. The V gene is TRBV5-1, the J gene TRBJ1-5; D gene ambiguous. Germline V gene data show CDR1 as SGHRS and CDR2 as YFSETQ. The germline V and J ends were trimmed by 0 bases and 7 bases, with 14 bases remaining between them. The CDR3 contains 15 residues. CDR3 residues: CASSLDGEVRQPQHF. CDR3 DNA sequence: TGCGCCAGCAGCTTGGATGGGGAGGTGAGGCAGCCCCAGCATTTT.